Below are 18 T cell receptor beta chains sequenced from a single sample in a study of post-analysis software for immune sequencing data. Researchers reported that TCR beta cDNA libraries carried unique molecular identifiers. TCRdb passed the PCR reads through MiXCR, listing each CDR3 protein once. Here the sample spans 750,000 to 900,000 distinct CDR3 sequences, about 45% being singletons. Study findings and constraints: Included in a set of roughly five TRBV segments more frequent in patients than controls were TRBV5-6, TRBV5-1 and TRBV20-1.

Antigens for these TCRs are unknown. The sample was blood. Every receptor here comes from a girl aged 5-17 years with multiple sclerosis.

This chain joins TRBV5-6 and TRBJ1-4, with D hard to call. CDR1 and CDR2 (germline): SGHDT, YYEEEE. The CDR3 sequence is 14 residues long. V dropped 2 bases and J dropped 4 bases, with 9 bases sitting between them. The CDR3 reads CASSLVAGNEKLFF. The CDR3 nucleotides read TGTGCCAGCAGCTTAGTGGCCGGTAATGAAAAACTGTTTTTT.

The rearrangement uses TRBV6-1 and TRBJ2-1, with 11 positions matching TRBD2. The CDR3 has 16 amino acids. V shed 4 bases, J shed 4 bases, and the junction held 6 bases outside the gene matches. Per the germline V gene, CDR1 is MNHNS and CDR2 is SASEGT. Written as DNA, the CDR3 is TGTGCCAGCAGTGCCACCGGGACTAGCGGTTACAATGAGCAGTTCTTC. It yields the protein CASSATGTSGYNEQFF.

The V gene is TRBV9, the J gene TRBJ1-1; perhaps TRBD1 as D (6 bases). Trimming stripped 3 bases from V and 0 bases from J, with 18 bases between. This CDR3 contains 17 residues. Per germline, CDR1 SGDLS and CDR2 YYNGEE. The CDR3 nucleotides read TGTGCCAGCAGCGGCCACCGGGACATTGGCATGAACACTGAAGCTTTCTTT. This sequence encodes CASSGHRDIGMNTEAFF.

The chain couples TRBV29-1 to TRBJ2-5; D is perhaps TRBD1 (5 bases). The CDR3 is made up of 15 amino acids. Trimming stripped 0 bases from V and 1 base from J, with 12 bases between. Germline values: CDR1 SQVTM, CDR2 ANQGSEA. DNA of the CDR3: TGCAGCGTTGAAGAATGGCACAGGAGCCAAGAGACCCAGTACTTC. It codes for CSVEEWHRSQETQYF.

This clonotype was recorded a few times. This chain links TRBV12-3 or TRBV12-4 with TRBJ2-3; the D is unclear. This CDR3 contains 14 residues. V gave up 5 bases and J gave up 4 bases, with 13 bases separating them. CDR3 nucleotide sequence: TGTGCCAGCAGTCTCCGGGTAGTCCCAGATACGCAGTATTTT. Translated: CASSLRVVPDTQYF.

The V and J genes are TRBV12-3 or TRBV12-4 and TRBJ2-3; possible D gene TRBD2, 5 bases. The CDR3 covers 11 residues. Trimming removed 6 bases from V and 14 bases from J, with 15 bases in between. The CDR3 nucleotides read TGTGCCAGCAGCTCCCGGGCCCGGGGGTATTTT. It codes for CASSSRARGYF.

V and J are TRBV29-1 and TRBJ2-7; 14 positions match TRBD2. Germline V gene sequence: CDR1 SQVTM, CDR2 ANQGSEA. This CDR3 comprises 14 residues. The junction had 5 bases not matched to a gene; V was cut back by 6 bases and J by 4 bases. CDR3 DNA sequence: TGCAGCGTCGCCCGGACTAGCGGGGGGTACGAGCAGTACTTC. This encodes CSVARTSGGYEQYF.

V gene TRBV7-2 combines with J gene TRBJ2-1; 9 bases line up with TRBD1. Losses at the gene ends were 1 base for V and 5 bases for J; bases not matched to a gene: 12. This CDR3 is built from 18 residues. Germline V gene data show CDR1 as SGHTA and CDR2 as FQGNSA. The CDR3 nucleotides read TGTGCCAGCAGCTTAGTATTTGTGGGACAGGGAATCGACAATGAGCAGTTCTTC. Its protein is CASSLVFVGQGIDNEQFF.

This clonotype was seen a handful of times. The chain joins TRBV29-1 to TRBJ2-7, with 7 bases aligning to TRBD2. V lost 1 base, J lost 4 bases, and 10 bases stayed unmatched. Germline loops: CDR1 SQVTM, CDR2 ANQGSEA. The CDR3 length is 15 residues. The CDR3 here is CSVEGGKAGRYEQYF. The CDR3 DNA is TGCAGCGTTGAAGGGGGCAAAGCGGGGAGATACGAGCAGTACTTC.

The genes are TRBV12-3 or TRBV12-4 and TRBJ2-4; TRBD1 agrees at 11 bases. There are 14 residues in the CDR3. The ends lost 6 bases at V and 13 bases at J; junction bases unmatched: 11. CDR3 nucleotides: TGTGCCAGCAGCGTAGTAGGACAGGGGGCGAAGCAGTACTTC. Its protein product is CASSVVGQGAKQYF.

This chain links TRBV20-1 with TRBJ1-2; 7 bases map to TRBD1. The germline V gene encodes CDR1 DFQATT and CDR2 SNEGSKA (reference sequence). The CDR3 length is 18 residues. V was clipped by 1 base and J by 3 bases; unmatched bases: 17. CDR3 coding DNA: TGCAGTGCTAGAGCCAAGAGGGGCAGATCGCAGGGGGACTATGGCTACACCTTC. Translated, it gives CSARAKRGRSQGDYGYTF.

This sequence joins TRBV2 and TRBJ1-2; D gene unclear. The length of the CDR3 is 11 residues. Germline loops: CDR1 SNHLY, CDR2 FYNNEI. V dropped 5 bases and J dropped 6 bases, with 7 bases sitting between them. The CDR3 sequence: CASSPNDGYTF. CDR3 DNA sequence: TGTGCCAGCAGTCCCAACGATGGCTACACCTTC.

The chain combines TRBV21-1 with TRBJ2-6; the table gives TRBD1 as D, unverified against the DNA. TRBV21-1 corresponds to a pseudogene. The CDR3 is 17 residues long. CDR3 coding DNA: TGTGCCAGCAGCGCACCGGGCAAAGGGCCTGGGGCCAACGTCCTGACTTTC. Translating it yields CASSAPGKGPGANVLTF.

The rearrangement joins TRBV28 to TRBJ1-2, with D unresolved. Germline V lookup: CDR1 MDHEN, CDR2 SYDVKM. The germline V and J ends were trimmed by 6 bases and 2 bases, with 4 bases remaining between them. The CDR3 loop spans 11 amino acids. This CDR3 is CASRKNYGYTF. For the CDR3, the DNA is TGTGCCAGCAGAAAAAACTATGGCTACACCTTC.

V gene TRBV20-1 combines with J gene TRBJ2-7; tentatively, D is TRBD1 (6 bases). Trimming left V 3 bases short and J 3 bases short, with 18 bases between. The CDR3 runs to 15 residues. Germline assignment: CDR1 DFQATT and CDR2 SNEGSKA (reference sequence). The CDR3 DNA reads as TGCAGTGCTAGGCACCTCAGGGGTACCAACTACGAGCAGTACTTC. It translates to CSARHLRGTNYEQYF.

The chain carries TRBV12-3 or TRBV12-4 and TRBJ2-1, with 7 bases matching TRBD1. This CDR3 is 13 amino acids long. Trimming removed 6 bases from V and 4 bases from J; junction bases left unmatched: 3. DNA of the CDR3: TGTGCCAGCAGCAAGGGACAGTACAATGAGCAGTTCTTC. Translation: CASSKGQYNEQFF.

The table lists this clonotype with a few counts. CDR3 nucleotide sequence: TGTGCCAGCAGCTTAGCCCCAGTAGTGTTCTCCTACAATGAGCAGTTCTTC. Its translation is CASSLAPVVFSYNEQFF. The chain has TRBV7-9 and TRBJ2-1, with no clear D. Germline V gene lookup returns CDR1 SEHNR and CDR2 FQNEAQ (reference sequence). V shed 0 bases and J shed 0 bases, with 12 bases lying between them. The CDR3 contains 17 residues.

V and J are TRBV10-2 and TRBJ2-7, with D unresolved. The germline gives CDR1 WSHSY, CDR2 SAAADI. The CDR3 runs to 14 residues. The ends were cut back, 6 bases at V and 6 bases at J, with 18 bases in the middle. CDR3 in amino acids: CASSPLHDAAEQYF. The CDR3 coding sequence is TGCGCCAGCAGCCCACTTCACGACGCGGCCGAGCAGTACTTC.